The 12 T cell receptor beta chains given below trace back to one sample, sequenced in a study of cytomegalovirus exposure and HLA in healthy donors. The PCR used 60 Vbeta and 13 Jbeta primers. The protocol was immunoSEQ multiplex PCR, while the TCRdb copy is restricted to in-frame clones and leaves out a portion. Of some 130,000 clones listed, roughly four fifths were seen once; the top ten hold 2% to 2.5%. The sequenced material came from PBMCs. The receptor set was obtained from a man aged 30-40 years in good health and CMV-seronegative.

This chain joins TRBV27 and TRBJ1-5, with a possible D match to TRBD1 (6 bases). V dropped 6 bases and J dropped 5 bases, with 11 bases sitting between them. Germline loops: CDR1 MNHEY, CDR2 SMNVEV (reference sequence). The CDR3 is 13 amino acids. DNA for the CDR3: TGTGCCAGCAGCCTTAACAGGGATCAGCCCCAGCATTTT. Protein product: CASSLNRDQPQHF.

CDR3 residues: CASSPSGQVTRYGYTF. As DNA, the CDR3 is TGTGCCAGCAGCCCCTCCGGACAGGTGACTCGCTATGGCTACACCTTC. The V call is TRBV11-2, the J call TRBJ1-2; 7 bases line up with TRBD1. The germline gives CDR1 SGHAT, CDR2 FQNNGV. With V trimmed by 5 bases and J by 4 bases, 13 bases remained unmatched. This CDR3 is built from 16 residues.

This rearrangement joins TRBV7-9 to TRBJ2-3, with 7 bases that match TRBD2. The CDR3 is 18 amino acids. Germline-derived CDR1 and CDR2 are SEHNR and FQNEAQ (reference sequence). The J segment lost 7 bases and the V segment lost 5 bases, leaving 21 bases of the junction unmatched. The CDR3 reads CASSPLSSTGTTPYTQYF. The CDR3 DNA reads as TGTGCCAGCAGCCCGCTTAGCTCAACCGGGACTACGCCTTATACGCAGTATTTT. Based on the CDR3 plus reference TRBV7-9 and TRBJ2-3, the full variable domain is DTGVSQNPRHKITKRGQNVTFRCDPISEHNRLYWYRQTLGQGPEFLTYFQNEAQLEKSRLLSDRFSAERPKGSFSTLEIQRTEQGDSAMYLCASSPLSSTGTTPYTQYFGPGTRLTVL.

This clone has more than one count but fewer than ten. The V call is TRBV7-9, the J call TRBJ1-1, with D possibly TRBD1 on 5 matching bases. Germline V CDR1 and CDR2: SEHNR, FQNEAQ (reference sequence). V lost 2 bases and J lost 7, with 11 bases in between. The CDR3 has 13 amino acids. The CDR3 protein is CASSLQGRVEAFF. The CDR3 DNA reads TGTGCCAGCAGCTTACAGGGTAGGGTTGAAGCTTTCTTT.

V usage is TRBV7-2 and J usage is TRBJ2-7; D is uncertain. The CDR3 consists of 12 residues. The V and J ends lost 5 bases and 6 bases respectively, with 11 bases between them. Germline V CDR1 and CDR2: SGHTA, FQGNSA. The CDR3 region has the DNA TGTGCCAGCAGCCCCTATCTAGGCGAGCAGTACTTC. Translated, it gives CASSPYLGEQYF.

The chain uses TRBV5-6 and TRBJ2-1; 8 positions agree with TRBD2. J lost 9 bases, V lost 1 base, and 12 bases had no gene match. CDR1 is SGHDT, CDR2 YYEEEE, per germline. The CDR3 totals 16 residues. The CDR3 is CASSLSPSGSWVEQFF. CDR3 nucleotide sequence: TGTGCCAGCAGCTTGTCTCCCAGCGGGAGCTGGGTTGAGCAGTTCTTC.

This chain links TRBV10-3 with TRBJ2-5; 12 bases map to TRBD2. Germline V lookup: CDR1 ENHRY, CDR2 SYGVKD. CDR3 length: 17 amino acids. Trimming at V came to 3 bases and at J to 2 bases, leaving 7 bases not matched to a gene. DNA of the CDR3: TGTGCCATCAGTGACCCACTCGGACTAGCGGGGCAAGAGACCCAGTACTTC. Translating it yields CAISDPLGLAGQETQYF.

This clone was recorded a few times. This CDR3 reads CATRRTGDYQPQHF. In DNA form, the CDR3 reads TGTGCCACCAGAAGAACAGGGGACTATCAGCCCCAGCATTTT. The chain has TRBV15 and TRBJ1-5, with 7 bases that match TRBD1. Germline V gives CDR1 LNHNV, CDR2 YYDKDF (reference sequence). Losses at the gene ends were 6 bases for V and 5 bases for J; bases not matched to a gene: 7. This CDR3 has 14 residues.

CDR3 protein: CASSYSSGLAGAYNEQFF. The CDR3 region has the DNA TGTGCCAGCAGTTACTCCTCGGGACTAGCGGGAGCCTACAATGAGCAGTTCTTC. The rearrangement links TRBV27 to TRBJ2-1; 14 nucleotides line up with TRBD2. Unmatched junction bases numbered 7, after V lost 4 bases and J lost 2 bases. The CDR3 totals 18 residues. Germline V CDR1 and CDR2: MNHEY, SMNVEV (reference sequence).

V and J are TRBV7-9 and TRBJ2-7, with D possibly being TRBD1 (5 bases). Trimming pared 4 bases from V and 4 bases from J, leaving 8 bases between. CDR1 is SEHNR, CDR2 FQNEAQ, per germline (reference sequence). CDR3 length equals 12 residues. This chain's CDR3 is CASSSTGYEQYF. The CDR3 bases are TGTGCCAGCAGCTCCACAGGATACGAGCAGTACTTC.

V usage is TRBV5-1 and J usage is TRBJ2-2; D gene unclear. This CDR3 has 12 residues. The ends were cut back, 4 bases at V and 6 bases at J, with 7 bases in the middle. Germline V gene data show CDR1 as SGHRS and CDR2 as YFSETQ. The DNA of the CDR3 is TGCGCCAGCAGCCCCATCCCCGGGGAGCTGTTTTTT. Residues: CASSPIPGELFF.

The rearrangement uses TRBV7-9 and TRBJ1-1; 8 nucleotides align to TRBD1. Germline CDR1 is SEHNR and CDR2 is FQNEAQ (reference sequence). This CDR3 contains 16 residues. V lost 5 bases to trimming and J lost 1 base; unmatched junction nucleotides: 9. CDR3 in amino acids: CASSRDVDRENTEAFF. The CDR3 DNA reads TGTGCCAGCAGCCGAGACGTGGACAGGGAGAACACTGAAGCTTTCTTT.